This T cell receptor beta chain was found in a study of Ad26.COV2.S vaccination and SARS-CoV-2 variants. About the study: The COV1001 Ad26.COV2.S trial arm included the donor.

Libraries were prepared by immunoSEQ multiplex PCR; TCRdb keeps only in-frame clonotypes and omits some of them. The top ten clones hold around 3.6% of a sample with about 350,000 clones, around 86% of them seen once. Study-level findings and limits: Higher spike-specific TCR breadth was found in vaccine recipients than in placebo recipients. From the TCR breadth and depth analyses, total T cell responses may have been underestimated.

The CDR3 length is 14 residues. Worth noting for this clone: Its antigen is unknown.

Treatment noted: over 15 received Ad26.COV2.S at low or high dose, single or two shots; 5 received placebo; per-sample allocation not given. The study sampled participants on day 63 after the first vaccine or placebo injection. Wuhan-strain SARS-CoV-2 spike was expressed by the Ad26 vector that made up the vaccine. This TCR derives from a person aged 18-65 years who received the Ad26.COV2.S COVID-19 vaccine or a placebo. The rearrangement joins TRBV21-1 to TRBJ2-7. TRBV21-1 is a pseudogene segment. The sample here was peripheral blood, taken in a trial of Ad26.COV2.S vaccine versus placebo. The CDR3 coding sequence is TGTGCCAGCAGCACTCCCCCGGCCCCCTACGAGCAGTACTTC. This encodes CASSTPPAPYEQYF.